This TCR beta chain comes out of a study of blood T cell repertoires in COVID-19. Study background: The United States, Italy and Spain provided the acute and convalescent COVID-19 samples. PBMCs, B-cell-depleted T cells, or T cells provided the cDNA or gDNA that made up the material.

Germline V lookup: CDR1 SGHDT, CDR2 YYEEEE. The CDR3 is made up of 16 amino acids. V lost 1 base and J lost 4, with 17 bases in between. Per the original data handling: Amplification of reference gene primers provided the estimated nucleated cell counts. Sequencing used immunoSEQ multiplex PCR; TCRdb keeps in-frame clones, though not all of them. D and trimming come from the DNA, and the V and J calls and clone size come from that table. The repertoire holds roughly 100,000 clones, with around 86% as singletons. The sample comprised peripheral blood. This clonotype was sampled from a man aged 45-65 years with acute or convalescent COVID-19. The chain links TRBV5-6 to TRBJ1-1; D is unresolved. DNA for the CDR3: TGTGCCAGCAGCTTGTTCGGAAACCCGGGAGGCACTGAAGCTTTCTTT. Translating gives CASSLFGNPGGTEAFF.